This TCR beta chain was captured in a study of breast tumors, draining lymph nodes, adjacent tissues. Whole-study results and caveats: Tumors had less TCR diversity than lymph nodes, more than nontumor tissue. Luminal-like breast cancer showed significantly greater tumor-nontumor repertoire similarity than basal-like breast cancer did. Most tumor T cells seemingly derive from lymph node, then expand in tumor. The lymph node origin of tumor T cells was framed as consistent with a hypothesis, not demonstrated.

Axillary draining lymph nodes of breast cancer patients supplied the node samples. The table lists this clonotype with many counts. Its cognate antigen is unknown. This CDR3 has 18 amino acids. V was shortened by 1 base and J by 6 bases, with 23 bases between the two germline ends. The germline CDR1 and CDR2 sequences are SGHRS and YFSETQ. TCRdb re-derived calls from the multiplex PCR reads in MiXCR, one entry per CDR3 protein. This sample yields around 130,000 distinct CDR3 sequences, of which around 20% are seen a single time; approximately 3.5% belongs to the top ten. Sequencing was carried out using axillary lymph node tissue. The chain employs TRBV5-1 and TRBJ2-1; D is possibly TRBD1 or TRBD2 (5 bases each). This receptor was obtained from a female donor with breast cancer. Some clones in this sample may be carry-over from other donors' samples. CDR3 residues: CASSLYPAGARDSNEQFF. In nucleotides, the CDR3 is TGCGCCAGCAGCTTGTATCCAGCCGGGGCGAGGGATAGCAATGAGCAGTTCTTC.